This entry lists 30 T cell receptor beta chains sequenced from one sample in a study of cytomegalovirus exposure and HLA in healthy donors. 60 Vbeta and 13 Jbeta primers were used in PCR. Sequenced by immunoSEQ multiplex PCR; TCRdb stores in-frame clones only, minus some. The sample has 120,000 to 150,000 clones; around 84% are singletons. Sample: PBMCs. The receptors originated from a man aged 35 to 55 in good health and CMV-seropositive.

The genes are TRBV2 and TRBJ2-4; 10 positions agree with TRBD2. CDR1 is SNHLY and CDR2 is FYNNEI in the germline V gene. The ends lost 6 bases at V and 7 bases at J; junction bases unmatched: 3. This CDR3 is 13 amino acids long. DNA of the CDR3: TGTGCCAGCAGGTCGGGACTAGCGAACATTCAGTACTTC. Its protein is CASRSGLANIQYF.

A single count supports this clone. CDR3 sequence: CASSDTRQGNSPLHF. The DNA of the CDR3 is TGTGCCAGCAGTGATACAAGACAGGGCAATTCACCCCTCCACTTT. V usage is TRBV25-1 and J usage is TRBJ1-6, with 7 bases matching TRBD1. CDR1 and CDR2 from the germline V gene are MGHDK and SYGVNS. The CDR3 has 15 amino acids. The trim removed 3 bases at V and 7 bases at J, leaving 6 bases unmatched. The full variable domain, rest sourced from reference TRBV25-1 and TRBJ1-6, is EADIYQTPRYLVIGTGKKITLECSQTMGHDKMYWYQQDPGMELHLIHYSYGVNSTEKGDLSSESTVSRIRTEHFPLTLESARPSHTSQYLCASSDTRQGNSPLHFGNGTRLTVT.

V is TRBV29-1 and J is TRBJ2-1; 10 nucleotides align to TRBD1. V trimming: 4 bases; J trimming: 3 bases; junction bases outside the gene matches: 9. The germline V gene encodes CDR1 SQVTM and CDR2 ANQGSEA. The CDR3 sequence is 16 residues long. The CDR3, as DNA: TGCAGCGTTGGGACAGGGGGGGACTTGTTCTACAATGAGCAGTTCTTC. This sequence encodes CSVGTGGDLFYNEQFF.

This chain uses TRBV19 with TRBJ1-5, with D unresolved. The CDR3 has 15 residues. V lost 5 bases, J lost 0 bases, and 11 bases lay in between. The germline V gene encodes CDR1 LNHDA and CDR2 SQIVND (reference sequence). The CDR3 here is CASSLEGDSNQPQHF. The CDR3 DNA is TGTGCCAGTAGTTTGGAGGGAGATAGCAATCAGCCCCAGCATTTT.

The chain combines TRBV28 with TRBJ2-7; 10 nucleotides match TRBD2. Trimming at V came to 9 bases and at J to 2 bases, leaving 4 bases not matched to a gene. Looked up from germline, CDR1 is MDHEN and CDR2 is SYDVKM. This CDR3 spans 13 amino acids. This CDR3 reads CASGLAATYEQYF. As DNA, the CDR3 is TGTGCCAGTGGACTAGCGGCTACCTACGAGCAGTACTTC.

DNA for the CDR3: TGTGCCAGCAGCTTCTCCCCGTGGGAGGGGGGCTATGGCTACACCTTC. It specifies CASSFSPWEGGYGYTF. The J gene is TRBJ1-2, the V gene TRBV27, with D possibly TRBD1 on 6 matching bases. This CDR3 spans 16 amino acids. V was trimmed by 6 bases and J by 4 bases, leaving 21 bases between them. CDR1 is MNHEY and CDR2 is SMNVEV in the germline V gene (reference sequence).

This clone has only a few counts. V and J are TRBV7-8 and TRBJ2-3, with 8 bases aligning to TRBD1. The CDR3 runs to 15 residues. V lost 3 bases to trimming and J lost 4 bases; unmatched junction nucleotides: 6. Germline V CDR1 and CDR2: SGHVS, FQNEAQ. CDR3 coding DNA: TGTGCCAGCAGCTTCCCACAGGGGGTGTCAGATACGCAGTATTTT. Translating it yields CASSFPQGVSDTQYF. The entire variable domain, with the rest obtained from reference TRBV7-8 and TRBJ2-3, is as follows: GAGVSQSPRYKVAKRGQDVALRCDPISGHVSLFWYQQALGQGPEFLTYFQNEAQLDKSGLPSDRFFAERPEGSVSTLKIQRTQQEDSAVYLCASSFPQGVSDTQYFGPGTRLTVL.

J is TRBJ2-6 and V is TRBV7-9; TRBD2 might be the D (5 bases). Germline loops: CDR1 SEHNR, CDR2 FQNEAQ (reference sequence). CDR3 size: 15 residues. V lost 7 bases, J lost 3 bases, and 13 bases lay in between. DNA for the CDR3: TGTGCCAGCAAAACACCGGGGATTGGGGCCAACGTCCTGACTTTC. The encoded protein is CASKTPGIGANVLTF.

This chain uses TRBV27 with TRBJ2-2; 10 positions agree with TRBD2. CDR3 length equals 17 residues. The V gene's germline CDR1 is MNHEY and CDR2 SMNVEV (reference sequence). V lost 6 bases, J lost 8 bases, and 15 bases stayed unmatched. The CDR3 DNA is TGTGCCAGCAGCCTTTTCGAGAGCGGGAGGGCCGGAGGGGAGCTGTTTTTT. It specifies CASSLFESGRAGGELFF.

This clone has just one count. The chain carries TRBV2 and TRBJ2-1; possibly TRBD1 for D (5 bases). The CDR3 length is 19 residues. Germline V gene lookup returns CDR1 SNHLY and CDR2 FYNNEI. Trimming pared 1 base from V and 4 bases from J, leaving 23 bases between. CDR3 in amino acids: CASSEEEGLGLPGYNEQFF. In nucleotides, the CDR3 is TGTGCCAGCAGTGAAGAAGAAGGGCTGGGCCTCCCAGGGTACAATGAGCAGTTCTTC.

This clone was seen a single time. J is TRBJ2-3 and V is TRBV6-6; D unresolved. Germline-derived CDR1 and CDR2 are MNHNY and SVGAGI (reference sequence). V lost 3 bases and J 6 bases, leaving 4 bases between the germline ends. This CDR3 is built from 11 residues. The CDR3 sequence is CASSYSDTQYF. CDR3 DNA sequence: TGTGCCAGCAGTTATTCTGATACGCAGTATTTT.

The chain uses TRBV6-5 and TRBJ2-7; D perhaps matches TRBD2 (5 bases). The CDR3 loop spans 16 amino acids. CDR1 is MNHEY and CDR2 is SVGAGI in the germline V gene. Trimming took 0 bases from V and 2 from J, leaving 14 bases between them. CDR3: CASSYSTGVGAYEQYF. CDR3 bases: TGTGCCAGCAGTTACTCGACCGGGGTGGGCGCCTACGAGCAGTACTTC.

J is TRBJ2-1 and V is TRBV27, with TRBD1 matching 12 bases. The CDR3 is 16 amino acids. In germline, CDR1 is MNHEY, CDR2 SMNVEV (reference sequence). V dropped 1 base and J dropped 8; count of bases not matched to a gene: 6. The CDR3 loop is CASSLWGTGGADEQFF. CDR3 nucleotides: TGTGCCAGCAGTTTATGGGGGACAGGGGGCGCGGATGAGCAGTTCTTC.

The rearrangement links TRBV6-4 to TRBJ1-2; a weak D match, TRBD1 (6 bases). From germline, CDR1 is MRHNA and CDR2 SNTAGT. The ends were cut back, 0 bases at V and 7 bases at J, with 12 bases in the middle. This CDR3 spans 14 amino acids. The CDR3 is CASSDSLGGGGYTF. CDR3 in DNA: TGTGCCAGCAGTGACTCGCTGGGAGGGGGTGGCTACACCTTC.

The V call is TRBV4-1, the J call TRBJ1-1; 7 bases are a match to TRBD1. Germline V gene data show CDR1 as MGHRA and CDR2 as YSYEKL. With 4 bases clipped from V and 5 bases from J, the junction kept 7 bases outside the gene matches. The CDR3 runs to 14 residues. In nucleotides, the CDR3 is TGCGCCAGCAGCCGACAGGGAGGAGGTACTGAAGCTTTCTTT. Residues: CASSRQGGGTEAFF.

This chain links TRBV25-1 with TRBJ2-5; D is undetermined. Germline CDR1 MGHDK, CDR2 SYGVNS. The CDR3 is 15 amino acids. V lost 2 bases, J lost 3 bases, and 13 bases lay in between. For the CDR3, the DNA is TGTGCCAGCAGTGAAGGTGGCAGGCTAAAAGAGACCCAGTACTTC. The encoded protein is CASSEGGRLKETQYF.

The chain's CDR3 is CASSEGQFRNIQYF. The CDR3 DNA reads TGTGCCAGCAGTGAAGGACAGTTCCGGAACATTCAGTACTTC. The chain links TRBV6-1 to TRBJ2-4; D is perhaps TRBD1 (5 bases). The CDR3 runs to 14 residues. With 1 base removed from V and 7 bases from J, the gap between germline ends came to 11 bases. CDR1 and CDR2 (germline): MNHNS, SASEGT.

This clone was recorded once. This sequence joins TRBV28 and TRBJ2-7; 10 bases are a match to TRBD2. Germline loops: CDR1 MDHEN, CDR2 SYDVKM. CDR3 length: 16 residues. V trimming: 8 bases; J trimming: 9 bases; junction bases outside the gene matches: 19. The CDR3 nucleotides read TGTGCCAGCCAGAGCGGGAGGGGGGGAAGTGTTCTTCGGCAGTACTTC. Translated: CASQSGRGGSVLRQYF.

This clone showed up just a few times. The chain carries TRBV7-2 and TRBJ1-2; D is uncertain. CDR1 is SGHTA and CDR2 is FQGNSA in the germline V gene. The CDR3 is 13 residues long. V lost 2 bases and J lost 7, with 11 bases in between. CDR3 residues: CASSLYVAVGYTF. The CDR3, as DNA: TGTGCCAGCAGCTTATACGTGGCAGTTGGCTACACCTTC.

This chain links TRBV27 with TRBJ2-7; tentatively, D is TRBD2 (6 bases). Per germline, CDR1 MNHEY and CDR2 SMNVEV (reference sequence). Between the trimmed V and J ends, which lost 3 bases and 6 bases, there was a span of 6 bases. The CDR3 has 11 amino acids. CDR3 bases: TGTGCCAGCAGTTTGGGAGGCGAGCAGTACTTC. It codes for CASSLGGEQYF.

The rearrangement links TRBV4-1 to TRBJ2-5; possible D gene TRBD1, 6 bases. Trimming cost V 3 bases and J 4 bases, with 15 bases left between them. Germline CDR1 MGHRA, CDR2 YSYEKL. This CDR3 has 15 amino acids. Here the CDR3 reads CASSHLGKQGETQYF. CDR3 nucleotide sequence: TGCGCCAGCAGCCATTTGGGCAAACAGGGAGAGACCCAGTACTTC.

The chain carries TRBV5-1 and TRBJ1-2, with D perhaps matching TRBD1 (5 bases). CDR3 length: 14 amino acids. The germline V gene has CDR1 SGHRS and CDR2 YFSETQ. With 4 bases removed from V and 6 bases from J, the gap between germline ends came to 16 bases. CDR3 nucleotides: TGCGCCAGCAGCATCCAGGGACTCGAGGATGGCTACACCTTC. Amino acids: CASSIQGLEDGYTF. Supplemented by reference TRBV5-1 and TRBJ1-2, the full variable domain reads KAGVTQTPRYLIKTRGQQVTLSCSPISGHRSVSWYQQTPGQGLQFLFEYFSETQRNKGNFPGRFSGRQFSNSRSEMNVSTLELGDSALYLCASSIQGLEDGYTFGSGTRLTVV.

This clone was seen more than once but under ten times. CDR3 region: CASSLSPGSGSVDTQYF. In nucleotides, the CDR3 is TGCGCCAGCAGCTTAAGTCCAGGTAGCGGGAGTGTTGATACGCAGTATTTT. This chain links TRBV5-1 with TRBJ2-3; 9 bases fit TRBD2. Per the germline V gene, CDR1 is SGHRS and CDR2 is YFSETQ. The CDR3 covers 17 residues. The ends lost 2 bases at V and 6 bases at J; junction bases unmatched: 13.

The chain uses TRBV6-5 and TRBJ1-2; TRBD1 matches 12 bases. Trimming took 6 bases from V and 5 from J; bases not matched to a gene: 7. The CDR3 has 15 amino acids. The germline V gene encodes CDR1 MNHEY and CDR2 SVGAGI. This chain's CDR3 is CASRGGTGGAYGYTF. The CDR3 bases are TGTGCCAGCAGGGGAGGGACAGGGGGCGCGTATGGCTACACCTTC.

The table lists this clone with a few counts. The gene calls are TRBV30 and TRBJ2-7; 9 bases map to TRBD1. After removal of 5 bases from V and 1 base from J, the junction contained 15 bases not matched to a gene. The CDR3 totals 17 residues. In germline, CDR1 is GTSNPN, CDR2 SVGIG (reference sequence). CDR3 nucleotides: TGTGCCTGGCTAAAAAAACAGGGGGCGCGTAGTTCCTACGAGCAGTACTTC. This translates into CAWLKKQGARSSYEQYF.

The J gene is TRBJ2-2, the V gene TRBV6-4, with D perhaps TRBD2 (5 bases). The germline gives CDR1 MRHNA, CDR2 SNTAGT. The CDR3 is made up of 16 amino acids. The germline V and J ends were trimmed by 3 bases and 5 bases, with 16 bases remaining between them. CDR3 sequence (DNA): TGTGCCAGCAGTGATAACGTAGAGGGCTCAACCGGGGAGCTGTTTTTT. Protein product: CASSDNVEGSTGELFF.

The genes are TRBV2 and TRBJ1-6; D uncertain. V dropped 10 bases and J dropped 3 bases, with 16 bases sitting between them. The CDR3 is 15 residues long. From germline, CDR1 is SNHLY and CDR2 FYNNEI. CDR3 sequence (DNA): TGTGCCATACGGCGGCCCGGACTCTATAATTCACCCCTCCACTTT. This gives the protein CAIRRPGLYNSPLHF.

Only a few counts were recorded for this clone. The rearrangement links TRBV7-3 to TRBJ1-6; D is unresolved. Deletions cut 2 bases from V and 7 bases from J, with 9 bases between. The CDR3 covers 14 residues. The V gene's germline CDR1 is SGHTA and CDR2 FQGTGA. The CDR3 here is CASSLAGSNSPLHF. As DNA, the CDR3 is TGTGCCAGCAGCTTAGCGGGGTCAAATTCACCCCTCCACTTT. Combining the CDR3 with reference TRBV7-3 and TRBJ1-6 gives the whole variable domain GAGVSQTPSNKVTEKGKYVELRCDPISGHTALYWYRQSLGQGPEFLIYFQGTGAADDSGLPNDRFFAVRPEGSVSTLKIQRTERGDSAVYLCASSLAGSNSPLHFGNGTRLTVT.

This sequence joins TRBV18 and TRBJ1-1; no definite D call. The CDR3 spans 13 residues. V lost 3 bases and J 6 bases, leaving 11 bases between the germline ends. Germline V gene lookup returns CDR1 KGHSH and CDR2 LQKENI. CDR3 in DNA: TGTGCCAGCTCACCTCCGGCGGGGTCTGAAGCTTTCTTT. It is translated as CASSPPAGSEAFF. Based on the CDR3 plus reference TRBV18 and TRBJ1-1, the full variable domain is NAGVMQNPRHLVRRRGQEARLRCSPMKGHSHVYWYRQLPEEGLKFMVYLQKENIIDESGMPKERFSAEFPKEGPSILRIQQVVRGDSAAYFCASSPPAGSEAFFGQGTRLTVV.

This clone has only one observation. The CDR3 DNA reads as TGCGCCAGCAGCCAAGACCAACTAGCGGGAGATCCAGATACGCAGTATTTT. Translated, it gives CASSQDQLAGDPDTQYF. The J gene is TRBJ2-3, the V gene TRBV4-1; 11 positions match TRBD2. The CDR3 runs to 17 residues. Looked up from germline, CDR1 is MGHRA and CDR2 is YSYEKL. With V trimmed by 0 bases and J by 4 bases, 6 bases remained unmatched.